The rows below give T cell receptor beta chains drawn from one sample of a study of spatial heterogeneity in lung cancer. TCRdb reprocessed the 5' RACE reads with MiXCR, giving one entry per CDR3 protein. The sample includes some 100,000 distinct CDR3 sequences, about an eighth seen only once; the top ten take 35% to 50%. Sequences were derived from PBMCs, sampled at surgery. These receptor sequences come from a male donor with early-stage non-small cell lung cancer. Each CDR3 is given with its conserved first and last residue. The order of the fields is D gene, clone size, V gene, J gene, CDR3 DNA, CDR3 protein. D genes are given only for firm matches. Clone sizes are given selectively: once, few, many, or a class where the clone is expanded.

D gene: NA; clone size: many; V gene: TRBV6-2/TRBV6-3; J gene: TRBJ2-7; CDR3 DNA: TGTGCCAGCAGTTCAACAGTTCCCTACGAGCAGTACTTC; CDR3 protein: CASSSTVPYEQYF
D gene: NA; clone size: few; V gene: TRBV7-8; J gene: TRBJ1-1; CDR3 DNA: TGTGCCAGCAGCAGGACCGTCTCCGAAGCTTTCTTT; CDR3 protein: CASSRTVSEAFF
D gene: NA; clone size: NA; V gene: TRBV7-2; J gene: TRBJ2-1; CDR3 DNA: TGTGCCAGCAGCTTAAATTCTATAGGGACGTACTACAATGAGCAGTTCTTC; CDR3 protein: CASSLNSIGTYYNEQFF
D gene: TRBD1; clone size: NA; V gene: TRBV20-1; J gene: TRBJ1-1; CDR3 DNA: TGCAGTGCTAGAGATAGACAGGGGGCAGGCACTGAAGCTTTCTTT; CDR3 protein: CSARDRQGAGTEAFF
D gene: NA; clone size: few; V gene: TRBV5-1; J gene: TRBJ2-5; CDR3 DNA: TGCGCCAGCAGCTTGGAGGGCAGGTTTCAAGAGACCCAGTACTTC; CDR3 protein: CASSLEGRFQETQYF
D gene: NA; clone size: few; V gene: TRBV11-2; J gene: TRBJ2-5; CDR3 DNA: TGTGCCAGCAGCCTTGTTCGGGTACAAGGTCAAGAGACCCAGTACTTC; CDR3 protein: CASSLVRVQGQETQYF
D gene: NA; clone size: few; V gene: TRBV5-6; J gene: TRBJ2-3; CDR3 DNA: TGTGCCAGCAGCTTGGGGGGCAGGGCGGTAGATACGCAGTATTTT; CDR3 protein: CASSLGGRAVDTQYF
D gene: TRBD2; clone size: few; V gene: TRBV12-3/TRBV12-4; J gene: TRBJ2-7; CDR3 DNA: TGTGCCAGCACCTTGACTAGCGGGGGAAGCTCCTACGAGCAGTACTTC; CDR3 protein: CASTLTSGGSSYEQYF
D gene: TRBD1; clone size: NA; V gene: TRBV7-2; J gene: TRBJ1-4; CDR3 DNA: TGTGCCAGCAGCCGGGACAGGGGAACTGAAAAACTGTTTTTT; CDR3 protein: CASSRDRGTEKLFF
D gene: TRBD1; clone size: many; V gene: TRBV6-4; J gene: TRBJ1-6; CDR3 DNA: TGTGCCAGCAGTGACTCCCCCCGAGACAGGGCCGAGGCGAATTCACCCCTCCACTTT; CDR3 protein: CASSDSPRDRAEANSPLHF
D gene: NA; clone size: many; V gene: TRBV29-1; J gene: TRBJ2-7; CDR3 DNA: TGCAGCGTTGAAGTTAGGAGTGGTATCTCCTACGAGCAGTACTTC; CDR3 protein: CSVEVRSGISYEQYF
D gene: NA; clone size: hyperexpanded; V gene: TRBV7-9; J gene: TRBJ2-7; CDR3 DNA: TGTGCCAGCAGCCTGGAGACTTGGCCCGAGCAGTACTTC; CDR3 protein: CASSLETWPEQYF
D gene: NA; clone size: few; V gene: TRBV28; J gene: TRBJ2-2; CDR3 DNA: TGTGCCAGCAGTGATCAGAGATCTGATGGCGCCGGGGAGCTGTTTTTT; CDR3 protein: CASSDQRSDGAGELFF
D gene: NA; clone size: many; V gene: TRBV3-1; J gene: TRBJ2-3; CDR3 DNA: TGTGCCAGCAGCCCCCGGCCCGGGGGTCGGGATACGCAGTATTTT; CDR3 protein: CASSPRPGGRDTQYF
D gene: NA; clone size: few; V gene: TRBV27; J gene: TRBJ2-1; CDR3 DNA: TGTGCCAGCAGTTATCCCGGGCTAGAAAGCAATGAGCAGTTCTTC; CDR3 protein: CASSYPGLESNEQFF
D gene: NA; clone size: NA; V gene: TRBV7-2; J gene: TRBJ2-7; CDR3 DNA: TGTGCCAGCAGCTTAGGGATTAGCCCGAACGAGCAGTACTTC; CDR3 protein: CASSLGISPNEQYF
D gene: NA; clone size: NA; V gene: TRBV7-2; J gene: TRBJ2-2; CDR3 DNA: TGTGCCAGCAGCCCCACAGGGAAAACCCGCACCGGGGAGCTGTTTTTT; CDR3 protein: CASSPTGKTRTGELFF
D gene: TRBD2; clone size: NA; V gene: TRBV7-2; J gene: TRBJ2-7; CDR3 DNA: TGTGCCAGCAGCCCCCGGACTAGCTACGAGCAGTACTTC; CDR3 protein: CASSPRTSYEQYF
D gene: NA; clone size: few; V gene: TRBV24-1; J gene: TRBJ1-1; CDR3 DNA: TGTGCCACCAGTGGGGATAACAATGAAGCTTTCTTT; CDR3 protein: CATSGDNNEAFF
D gene: NA; clone size: few; V gene: TRBV27; J gene: TRBJ2-3; CDR3 DNA: TGTGCCAGCAGTCCGACAGCACCGGCTACGCAGTATTTT; CDR3 protein: CASSPTAPATQYF
D gene: TRBD1; clone size: few; V gene: TRBV18; J gene: TRBJ1-4; CDR3 DNA: TGTGCCAGCTCACCTACCAAGGGACAGAATAATGAAAAACTGTTTTTT; CDR3 protein: CASSPTKGQNNEKLFF
D gene: TRBD1; clone size: many; V gene: TRBV12-3/TRBV12-4; J gene: TRBJ1-2; CDR3 DNA: TGTGCCAGCAGGAGGGACAGGCCGAATGGCTACACCTTC; CDR3 protein: CASRRDRPNGYTF
D gene: NA; clone size: many; V gene: TRBV7-2; J gene: TRBJ1-6; CDR3 DNA: TGTGCCAGCAGCTTAGCAGGGGGTTTAGATAATTCACCCCTCCACTTT; CDR3 protein: CASSLAGGLDNSPLHF
D gene: NA; clone size: many; V gene: TRBV7-2; J gene: TRBJ1-6; CDR3 DNA: TGTGCCAGCAGCTTAAGGGCAGGGAGGGATTCACCCCTCCACTTT; CDR3 protein: CASSLRAGRDSPLHF
D gene: TRBD1; clone size: many; V gene: TRBV12-3/TRBV12-4; J gene: TRBJ1-1; CDR3 DNA: TGTGCCAGCAGGCTACAGGGGGACACTGAAGCTTTCTTT; CDR3 protein: CASRLQGDTEAFF
D gene: NA; clone size: few; V gene: TRBV7-2; J gene: TRBJ2-4; CDR3 DNA: TGTGCCAGCAGCTTAGACAGGGCGGGAATGAGTGCCAAAAACATTCAGTACTTC; CDR3 protein: CASSLDRAGMSAKNIQYF
D gene: NA; clone size: NA; V gene: TRBV28; J gene: TRBJ2-7; CDR3 DNA: TGTGCCAGCAGCTCCCCCGGGGATCTCTACGAGCAGTACTTC; CDR3 protein: CASSSPGDLYEQYF
D gene: TRBD2; clone size: NA; V gene: TRBV20-1; J gene: TRBJ2-1; CDR3 DNA: TGCAGTGCTCCTAGCGGGGGGGCCCTGGGCAATGAGCAGTTCTTC; CDR3 protein: CSAPSGGALGNEQFF
D gene: TRBD1; clone size: NA; V gene: TRBV5-4; J gene: TRBJ2-7; CDR3 DNA: TGTGCCAGCAGGTCGGGACAGCAAACCTACGAGCAGTACTTC; CDR3 protein: CASRSGQQTYEQYF
D gene: NA; clone size: NA; V gene: TRBV7-2; J gene: TRBJ1-3; CDR3 DNA: TGTGCCAGCAGCCTTCCGGGACTGAAGAGCTCTGGAAACACCATATATTTT; CDR3 protein: CASSLPGLKSSGNTIYF
D gene: NA; clone size: NA; V gene: TRBV6-2/TRBV6-3; J gene: TRBJ1-4; CDR3 DNA: TGTGCCAGCTCCGGACAAGTACGAGATGAAAAACTGTTTTTT; CDR3 protein: CASSGQVRDEKLFF
D gene: TRBD1; clone size: NA; V gene: TRBV5-1; J gene: TRBJ2-5; CDR3 DNA: TGCGCCAGCAGCCCAGGGACAGGAATTGAGACCCAGTACTTC; CDR3 protein: CASSPGTGIETQYF
D gene: NA; clone size: NA; V gene: TRBV4-1; J gene: TRBJ1-1; CDR3 DNA: TGCGTCAGCAGCCAAGCCGAAAGACGACGTCCTGAAGCTTTCTTT; CDR3 protein: CVSSQAERRRPEAFF
D gene: TRBD2; clone size: many; V gene: TRBV20-1; J gene: TRBJ2-7; CDR3 DNA: TGCAGTTCACCGCAGCGGGAGGGCCTATACGAGCAGTACTTC; CDR3 protein: CSSPQREGLYEQYF
D gene: TRBD2; clone size: many; V gene: TRBV27; J gene: TRBJ2-7; CDR3 DNA: TGTGCCAGCAGTTTATCGGGACTAGCGGGAACCTACGAGCAGTACTTC; CDR3 protein: CASSLSGLAGTYEQYF
D gene: NA; clone size: NA; V gene: TRBV20-1; J gene: TRBJ1-3; CDR3 DNA: TGCAGTGCTAGCATTGACGGGGATCCAAACACCATATATTTT; CDR3 protein: CSASIDGDPNTIYF
D gene: TRBD1; clone size: NA; V gene: TRBV5-1; J gene: TRBJ2-2; CDR3 DNA: TGCGCCAGCAGCTCAGACAGGGACAACACCGGGGAGCTGTTTTTT; CDR3 protein: CASSSDRDNTGELFF
D gene: TRBD2; clone size: NA; V gene: TRBV7-3; J gene: TRBJ2-3; CDR3 DNA: TGTGCCAGCAGCTTAATTGCGGGGGGTAGCACAGATACGCAGTATTTT; CDR3 protein: CASSLIAGGSTDTQYF
D gene: NA; clone size: few; V gene: TRBV6-2/TRBV6-3; J gene: TRBJ1-5; CDR3 DNA: TGTGCCAGCAGTTACGTGGCAGGGTACGCGTGGGAGCCCCAGCATTTT; CDR3 protein: CASSYVAGYAWEPQHF
D gene: NA; clone size: many; V gene: TRBV10-3; J gene: TRBJ2-7; CDR3 DNA: TGTGCCATCAGTGAGTCGCAAGGGGAAGGGCAGTACTTC; CDR3 protein: CAISESQGEGQYF
D gene: NA; clone size: NA; V gene: TRBV3-2; J gene: TRBJ2-5; CDR3 DNA: TGTGCCAGCAGCCAAGTTGGGATTCCAGAGACCCAGTACTTC; CDR3 protein: CASSQVGIPETQYF
D gene: NA; clone size: many; V gene: TRBV3-1; J gene: TRBJ1-1; CDR3 DNA: TGTGCCAGCAGCCTTAAGTCCCCAACCACTGAAGCTTTCTTT; CDR3 protein: CASSLKSPTTEAFF
D gene: TRBD2; clone size: few; V gene: TRBV9; J gene: TRBJ2-3; CDR3 DNA: TGTGCCAGCAGCCGAGACCCACATAGCGGGGGCACAGATACGCAGTATTTT; CDR3 protein: CASSRDPHSGGTDTQYF